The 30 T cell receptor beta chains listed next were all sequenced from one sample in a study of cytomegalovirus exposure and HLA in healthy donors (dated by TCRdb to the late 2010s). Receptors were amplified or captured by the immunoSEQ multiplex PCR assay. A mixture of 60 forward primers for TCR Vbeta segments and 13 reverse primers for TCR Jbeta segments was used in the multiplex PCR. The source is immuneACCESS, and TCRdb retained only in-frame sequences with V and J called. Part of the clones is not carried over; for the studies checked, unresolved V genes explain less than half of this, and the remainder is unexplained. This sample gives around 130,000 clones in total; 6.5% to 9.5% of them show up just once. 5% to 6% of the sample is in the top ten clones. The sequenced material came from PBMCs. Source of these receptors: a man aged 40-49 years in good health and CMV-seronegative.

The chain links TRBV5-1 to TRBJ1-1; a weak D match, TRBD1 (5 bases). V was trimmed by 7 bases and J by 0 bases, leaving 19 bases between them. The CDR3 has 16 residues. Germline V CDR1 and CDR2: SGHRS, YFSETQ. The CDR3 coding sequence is TGCGCCAGCCGGGGCGGGACGGGTCAAATGAACACTGAAGCTTTCTTT. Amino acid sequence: CASRGGTGQMNTEAFF.

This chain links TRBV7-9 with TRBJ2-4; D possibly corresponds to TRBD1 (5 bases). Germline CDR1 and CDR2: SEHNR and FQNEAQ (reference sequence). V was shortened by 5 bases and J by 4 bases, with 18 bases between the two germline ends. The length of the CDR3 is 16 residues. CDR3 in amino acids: CASSATLPKGKNIQYF. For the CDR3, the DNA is TGTGCCAGCAGCGCCACGCTTCCGAAGGGGAAAAACATTCAGTACTTC. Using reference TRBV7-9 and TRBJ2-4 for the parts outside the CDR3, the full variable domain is DTGVSQNPRHKITKRGQNVTFRCDPISEHNRLYWYRQTLGQGPEFLTYFQNEAQLEKSRLLSDRFSAERPKGSFSTLEIQRTEQGDSAMYLCASSATLPKGKNIQYFGAGTRLSVL.

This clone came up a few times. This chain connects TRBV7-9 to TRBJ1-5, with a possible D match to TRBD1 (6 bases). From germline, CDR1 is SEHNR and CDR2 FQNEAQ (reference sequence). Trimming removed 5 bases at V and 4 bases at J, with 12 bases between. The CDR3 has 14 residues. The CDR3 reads CASSPGTLNQPQHF. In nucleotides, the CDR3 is TGTGCCAGCAGCCCCGGGACACTAAATCAGCCCCAGCATTTT.

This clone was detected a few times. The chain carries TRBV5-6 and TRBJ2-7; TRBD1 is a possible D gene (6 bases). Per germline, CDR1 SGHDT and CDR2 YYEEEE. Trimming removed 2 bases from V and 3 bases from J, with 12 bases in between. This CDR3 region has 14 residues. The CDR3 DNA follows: TGTGCCAGCAGCTTCCTTGGGGGCGACTACGAGCAGTACTTC. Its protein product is CASSFLGGDYEQYF.

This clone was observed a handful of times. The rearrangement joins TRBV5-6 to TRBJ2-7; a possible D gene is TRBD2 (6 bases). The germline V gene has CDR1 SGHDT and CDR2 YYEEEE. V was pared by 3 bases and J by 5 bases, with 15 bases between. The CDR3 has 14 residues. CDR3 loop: CASSSLPGRNEQYF. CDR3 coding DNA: TGTGCCAGCAGCTCCCTTCCCGGGAGAAACGAGCAGTACTTC.

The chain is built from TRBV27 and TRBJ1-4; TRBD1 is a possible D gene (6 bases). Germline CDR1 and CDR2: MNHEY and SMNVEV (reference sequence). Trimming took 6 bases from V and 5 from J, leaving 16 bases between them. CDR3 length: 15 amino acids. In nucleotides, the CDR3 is TGTGCCAGCAGACCCGGGACACCCTTAAATGAAAAACTGTTTTTT. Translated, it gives CASRPGTPLNEKLFF.

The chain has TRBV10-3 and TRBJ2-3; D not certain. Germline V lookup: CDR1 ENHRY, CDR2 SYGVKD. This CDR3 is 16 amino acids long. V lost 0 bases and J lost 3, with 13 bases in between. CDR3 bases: TGTGCCATCAGTGAGTCGATTACCGGGTTGACAGATACGCAGTATTTT. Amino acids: CAISESITGLTDTQYF.

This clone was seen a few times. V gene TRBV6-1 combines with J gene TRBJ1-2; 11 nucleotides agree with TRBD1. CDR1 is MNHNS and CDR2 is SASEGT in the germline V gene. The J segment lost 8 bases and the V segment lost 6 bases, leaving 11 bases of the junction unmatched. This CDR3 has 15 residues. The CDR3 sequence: CASRNMDRGLGGYTF. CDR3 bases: TGTGCCAGCAGGAACATGGACAGGGGGCTTGGGGGCTACACCTTC.

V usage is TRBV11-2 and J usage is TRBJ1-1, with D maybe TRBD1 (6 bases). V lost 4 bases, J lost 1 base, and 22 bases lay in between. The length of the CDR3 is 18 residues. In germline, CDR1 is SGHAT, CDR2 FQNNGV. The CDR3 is CASSSGRPWTEGNTEAFF. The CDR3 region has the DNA TGTGCCAGCAGCTCAGGGCGTCCGTGGACAGAAGGGAACACTGAAGCTTTCTTT. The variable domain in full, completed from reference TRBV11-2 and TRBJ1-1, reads EAGVAQSPRYKIIEKRQSVAFWCNPISGHATLYWYQQILGQGPKLLIQFQNNGVVDDSQLPKDRFSAERLKGVDSTLKIQPAKLEDSAVYLCASSSGRPWTEGNTEAFFGQGTRLTVV.

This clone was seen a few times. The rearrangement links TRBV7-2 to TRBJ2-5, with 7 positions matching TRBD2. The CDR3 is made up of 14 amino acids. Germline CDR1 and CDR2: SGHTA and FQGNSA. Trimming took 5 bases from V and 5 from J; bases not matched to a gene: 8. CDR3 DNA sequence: TGTGCCAGCAGCCGTCCGGGACTAAAGGAGACCCAGTACTTC. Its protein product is CASSRPGLKETQYF.

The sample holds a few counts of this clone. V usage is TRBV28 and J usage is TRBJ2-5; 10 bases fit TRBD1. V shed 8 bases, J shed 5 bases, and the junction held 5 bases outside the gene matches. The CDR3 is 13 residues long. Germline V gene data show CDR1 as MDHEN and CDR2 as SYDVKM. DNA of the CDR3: TGTGCCAGCGTATCGGGACAGGGGGAGACCCAGTACTTC. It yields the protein CASVSGQGETQYF.

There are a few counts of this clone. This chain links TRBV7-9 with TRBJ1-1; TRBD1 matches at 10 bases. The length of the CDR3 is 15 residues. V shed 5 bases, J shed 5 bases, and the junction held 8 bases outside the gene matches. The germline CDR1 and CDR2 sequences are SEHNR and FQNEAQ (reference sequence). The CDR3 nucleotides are TGTGCCAGCAGCACGCCGGACAGGGGGGAGACTGAAGCTTTCTTT. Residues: CASSTPDRGETEAFF.

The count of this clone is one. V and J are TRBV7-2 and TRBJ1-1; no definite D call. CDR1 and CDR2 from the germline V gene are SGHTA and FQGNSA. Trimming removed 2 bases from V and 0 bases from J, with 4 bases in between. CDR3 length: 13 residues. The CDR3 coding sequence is TGTGCCAGCAGCTTACGGTTGAACACTGAAGCTTTCTTT. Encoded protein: CASSLRLNTEAFF.

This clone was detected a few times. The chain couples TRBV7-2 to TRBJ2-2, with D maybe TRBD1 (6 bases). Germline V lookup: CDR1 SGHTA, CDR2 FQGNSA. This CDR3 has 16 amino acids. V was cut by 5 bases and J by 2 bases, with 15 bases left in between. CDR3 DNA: TGTGCCAGCAGCAACCTCGGGACATATAACACCGGGGAGCTGTTTTTT. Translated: CASSNLGTYNTGELFF.

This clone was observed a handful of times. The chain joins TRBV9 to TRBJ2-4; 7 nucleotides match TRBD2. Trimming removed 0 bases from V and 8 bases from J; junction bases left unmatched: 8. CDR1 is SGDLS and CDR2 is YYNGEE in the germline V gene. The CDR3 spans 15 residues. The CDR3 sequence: CASSVDIGGLDIQYF. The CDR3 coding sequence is TGTGCCAGCAGCGTAGATATCGGGGGGTTAGACATTCAGTACTTC.

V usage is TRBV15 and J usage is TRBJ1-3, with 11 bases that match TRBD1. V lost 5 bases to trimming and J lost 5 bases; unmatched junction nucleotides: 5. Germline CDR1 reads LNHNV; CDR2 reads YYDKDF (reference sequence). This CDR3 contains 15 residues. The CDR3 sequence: CATSGQDRGRNTIYF. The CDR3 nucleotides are TGTGCCACCAGCGGTCAGGACAGGGGGCGAAACACCATATATTTT.

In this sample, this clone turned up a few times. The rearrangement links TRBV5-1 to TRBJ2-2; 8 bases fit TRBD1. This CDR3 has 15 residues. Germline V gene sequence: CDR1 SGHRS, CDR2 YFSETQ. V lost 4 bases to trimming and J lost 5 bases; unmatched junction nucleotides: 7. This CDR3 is CASSVEQGVTGELFF. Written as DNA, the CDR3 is TGCGCCAGCAGCGTCGAACAGGGGGTGACCGGGGAGCTGTTTTTT.

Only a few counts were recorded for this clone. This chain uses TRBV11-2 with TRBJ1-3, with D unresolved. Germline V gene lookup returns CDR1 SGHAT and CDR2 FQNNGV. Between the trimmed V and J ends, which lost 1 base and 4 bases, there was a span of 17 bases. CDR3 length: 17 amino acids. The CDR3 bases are TGTGCCAGCAGCTTAGCTCCGTCGGGGAGGATGGGAAACACCATATATTTT. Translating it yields CASSLAPSGRMGNTIYF.

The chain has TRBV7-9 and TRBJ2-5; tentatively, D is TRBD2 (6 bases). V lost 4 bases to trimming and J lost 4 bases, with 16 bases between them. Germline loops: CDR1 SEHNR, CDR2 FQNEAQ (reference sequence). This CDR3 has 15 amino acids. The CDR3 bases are TGTGCCAGCAGCTCAACGCGGGGATTGGGAGAGACCCAGTACTTC. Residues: CASSSTRGLGETQYF.

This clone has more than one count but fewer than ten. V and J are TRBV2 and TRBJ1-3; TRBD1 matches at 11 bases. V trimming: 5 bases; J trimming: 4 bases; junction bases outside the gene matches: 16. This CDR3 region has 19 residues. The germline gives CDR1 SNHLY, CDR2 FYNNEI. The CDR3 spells CASSHGDRGIIPAGNTIYF. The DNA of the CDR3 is TGTGCCAGCAGTCATGGGGACAGGGGGATAATCCCGGCCGGAAACACCATATATTTT.

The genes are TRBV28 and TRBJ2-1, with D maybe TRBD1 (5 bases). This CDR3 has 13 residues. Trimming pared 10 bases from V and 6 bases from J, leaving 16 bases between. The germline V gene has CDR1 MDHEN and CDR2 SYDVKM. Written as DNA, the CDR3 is TGTGCCACCTTCCGACAGCTTGGCAATGAGCAGTTCTTC. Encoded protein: CATFRQLGNEQFF.

The CDR3 loop reads CASSLRGTNEKLFF. For the CDR3, the DNA is TGTGCCAGCAGTTTACGGGGTACTAATGAAAAACTGTTTTTT. The rearrangement uses TRBV27 and TRBJ1-4; unclear D gene. The germline V and J ends were trimmed by 2 bases and 2 bases, with 6 bases remaining between them. CDR3 length equals 14 residues. Germline V lookup: CDR1 MNHEY, CDR2 SMNVEV (reference sequence).

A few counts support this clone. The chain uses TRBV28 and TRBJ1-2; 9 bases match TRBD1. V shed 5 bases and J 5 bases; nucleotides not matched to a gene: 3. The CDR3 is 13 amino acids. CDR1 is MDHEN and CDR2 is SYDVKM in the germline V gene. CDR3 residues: CASSTGGGYGYTF. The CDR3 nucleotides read TGTGCCAGCAGTACAGGGGGCGGGTATGGCTACACCTTC.

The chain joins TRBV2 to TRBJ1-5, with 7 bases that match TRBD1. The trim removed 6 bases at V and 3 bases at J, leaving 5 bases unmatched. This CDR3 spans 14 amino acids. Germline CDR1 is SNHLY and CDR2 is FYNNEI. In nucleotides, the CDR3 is TGTGCCAGCAGGGCCGGGACAGTCAATCAGCCCCAGCATTTT. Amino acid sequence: CASRAGTVNQPQHF.

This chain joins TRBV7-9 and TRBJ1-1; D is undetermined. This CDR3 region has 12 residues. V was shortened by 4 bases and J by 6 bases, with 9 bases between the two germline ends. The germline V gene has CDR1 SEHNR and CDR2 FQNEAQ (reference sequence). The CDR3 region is CASSSLAPEAFF. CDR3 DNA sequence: TGTGCCAGCAGCTCCCTAGCCCCTGAAGCTTTCTTT.

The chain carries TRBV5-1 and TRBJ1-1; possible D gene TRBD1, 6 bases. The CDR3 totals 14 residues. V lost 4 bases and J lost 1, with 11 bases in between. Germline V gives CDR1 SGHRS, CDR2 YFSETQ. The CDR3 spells CASSPGGGNTEAFF. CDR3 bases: TGCGCCAGCAGCCCGGGAGGGGGGAACACTGAAGCTTTCTTT.

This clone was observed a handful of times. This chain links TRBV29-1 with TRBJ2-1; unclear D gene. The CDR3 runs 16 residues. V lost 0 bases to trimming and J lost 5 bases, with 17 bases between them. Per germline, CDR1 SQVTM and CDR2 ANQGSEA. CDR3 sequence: CSVEDEERWRNNEQFF. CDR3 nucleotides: TGCAGCGTTGAAGATGAGGAGCGATGGCGCAACAATGAGCAGTTCTTC.

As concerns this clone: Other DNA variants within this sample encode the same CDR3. The CDR3 DNA sequence: TGCGCCAGCAGCCTGGTTAGCGACGAGCAGTACTTC. Protein sequence: CASSLVSDEQYF. The chain has TRBV5-1 and TRBJ2-7; TRBD2 might be the D (5 bases). CDR1 SGHRS and CDR2 YFSETQ come from the germline V gene. Trimming took 4 bases from V and 5 from J, leaving 10 bases between them. This CDR3 contains 12 residues.

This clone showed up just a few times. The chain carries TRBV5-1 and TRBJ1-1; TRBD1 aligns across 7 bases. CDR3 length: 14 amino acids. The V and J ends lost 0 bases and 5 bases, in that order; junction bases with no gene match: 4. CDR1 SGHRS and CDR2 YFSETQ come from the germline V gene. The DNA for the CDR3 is TGCGCCAGCAGCTTGGGGGGACAGCTGACTGAAGCTTTCTTT. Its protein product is CASSLGGQLTEAFF. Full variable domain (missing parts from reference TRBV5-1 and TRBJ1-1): KAGVTQTPRYLIKTRGQQVTLSCSPISGHRSVSWYQQTPGQGLQFLFEYFSETQRNKGNFPGRFSGRQFSNSRSEMNVSTLELGDSALYLCASSLGGQLTEAFFGQGTRLTVV.

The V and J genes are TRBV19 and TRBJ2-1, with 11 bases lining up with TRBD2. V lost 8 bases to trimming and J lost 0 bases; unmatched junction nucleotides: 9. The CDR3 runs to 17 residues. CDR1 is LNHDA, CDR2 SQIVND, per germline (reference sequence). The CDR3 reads CASGASGGPGSYNEQFF. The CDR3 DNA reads TGTGCCAGTGGGGCTAGCGGGGGGCCGGGCTCCTACAATGAGCAGTTCTTC.